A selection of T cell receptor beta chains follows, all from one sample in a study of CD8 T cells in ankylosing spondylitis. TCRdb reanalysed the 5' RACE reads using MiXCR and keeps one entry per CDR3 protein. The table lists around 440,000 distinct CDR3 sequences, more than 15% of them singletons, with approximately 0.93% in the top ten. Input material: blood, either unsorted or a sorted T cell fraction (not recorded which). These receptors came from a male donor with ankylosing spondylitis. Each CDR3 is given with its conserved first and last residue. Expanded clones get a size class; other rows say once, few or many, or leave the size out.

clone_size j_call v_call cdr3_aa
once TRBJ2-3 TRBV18 CASSPGQGRADTQYF
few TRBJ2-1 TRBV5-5 CASSLAGQQQYNEQFF
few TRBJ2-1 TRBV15 CATSSGTKGGNEQFF
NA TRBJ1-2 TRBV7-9 CASSRDRSGYTF
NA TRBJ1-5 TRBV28 CASTPAVGGLSQPQHF
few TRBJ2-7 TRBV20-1 CSASSASSYEQYF
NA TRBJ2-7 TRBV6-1 CASSQGGTGSYEQYF
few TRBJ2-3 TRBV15 CATSLGSTDTQYF
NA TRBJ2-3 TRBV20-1 CSAPVGDTQYF
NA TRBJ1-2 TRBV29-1 CSVVGQGANYGYTF
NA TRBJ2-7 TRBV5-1 CASSLGSGGVYEQYF